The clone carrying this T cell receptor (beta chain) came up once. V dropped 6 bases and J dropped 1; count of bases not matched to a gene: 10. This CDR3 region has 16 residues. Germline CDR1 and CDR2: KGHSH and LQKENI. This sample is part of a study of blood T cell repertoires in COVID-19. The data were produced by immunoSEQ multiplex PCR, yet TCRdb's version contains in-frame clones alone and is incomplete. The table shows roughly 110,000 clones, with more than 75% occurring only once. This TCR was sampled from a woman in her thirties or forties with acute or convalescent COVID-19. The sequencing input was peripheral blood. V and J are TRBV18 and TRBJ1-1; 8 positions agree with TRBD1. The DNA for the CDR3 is TGTGCCAGCTCCCCCGACAGGGGAGGAGGGAACACTGAAGCTTTCTTT. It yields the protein CASSPDRGGGNTEAFF.